The present T cell receptor beta chain was sequenced within a study of tumor and adjacent non-tumor tissue in lung cancer. A modified ARM-PCR protocol with three rounds of nested PCR amplified TCRbeta. TCRdb re-called the multiplex PCR reads with MiXCR, one entry per CDR3 protein. The repertoire consists of some 100,000 distinct CDR3 sequences, with 75% to 85% occurring once and the leading ten covering 30%. With respect to this clonotype: Its cognate antigen is unknown.

The germline gives CDR1 DFQATT, CDR2 SNEGSKA (reference sequence). The CDR3 length is 15 residues. V shed 3 bases and J 0 bases; nucleotides not matched to a gene: 8. No cell sorting was done before RNA was extracted from the tissue. The normal lung tissue was taken more than 3 cm from the tumor edge. Study-level results: Tumor TCR diversity, when higher, was linked to shorter survival.

This clonotype was sampled from a man aged 55 to 69 with small cell lung cancer. This chain connects TRBV20-1 to TRBJ2-7, with TRBD2 matching 7 bases. Source material: distant non-tumor lung tissue. CDR3 DNA: TGCAGTGCTAGTCCGGCTAGCGGCTTCTCCTACGAGCAGTACTTC. Its protein is CSASPASGFSYEQYF.